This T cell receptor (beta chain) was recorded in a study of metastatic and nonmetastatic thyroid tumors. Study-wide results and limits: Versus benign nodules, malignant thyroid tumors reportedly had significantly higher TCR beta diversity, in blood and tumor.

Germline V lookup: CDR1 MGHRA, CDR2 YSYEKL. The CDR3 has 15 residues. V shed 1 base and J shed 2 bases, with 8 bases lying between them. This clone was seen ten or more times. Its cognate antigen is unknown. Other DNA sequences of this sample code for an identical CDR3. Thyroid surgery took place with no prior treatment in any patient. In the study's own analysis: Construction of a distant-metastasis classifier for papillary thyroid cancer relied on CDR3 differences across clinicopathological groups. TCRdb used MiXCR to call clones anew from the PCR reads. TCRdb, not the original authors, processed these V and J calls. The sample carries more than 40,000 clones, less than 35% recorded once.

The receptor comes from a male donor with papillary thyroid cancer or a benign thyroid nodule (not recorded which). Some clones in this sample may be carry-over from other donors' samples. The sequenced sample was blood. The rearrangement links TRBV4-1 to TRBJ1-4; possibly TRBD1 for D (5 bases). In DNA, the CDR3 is TGCGCCAGCAGCCAAGCGACAGCTACTAATGAAAAACTGTTTTTT. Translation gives CASSQATATNEKLFF.